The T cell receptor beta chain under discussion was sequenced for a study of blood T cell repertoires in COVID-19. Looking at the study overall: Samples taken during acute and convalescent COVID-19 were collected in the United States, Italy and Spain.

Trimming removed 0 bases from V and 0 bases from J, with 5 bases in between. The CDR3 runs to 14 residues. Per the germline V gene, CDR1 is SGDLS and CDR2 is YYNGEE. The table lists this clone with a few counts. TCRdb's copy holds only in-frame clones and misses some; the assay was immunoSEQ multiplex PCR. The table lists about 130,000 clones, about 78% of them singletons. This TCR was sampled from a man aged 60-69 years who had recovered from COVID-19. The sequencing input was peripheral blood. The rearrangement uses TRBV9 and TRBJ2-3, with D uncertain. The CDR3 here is CASSVEHSTDTQYF. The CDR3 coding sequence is TGTGCCAGCAGCGTAGAACATAGCACAGATACGCAGTATTTT.